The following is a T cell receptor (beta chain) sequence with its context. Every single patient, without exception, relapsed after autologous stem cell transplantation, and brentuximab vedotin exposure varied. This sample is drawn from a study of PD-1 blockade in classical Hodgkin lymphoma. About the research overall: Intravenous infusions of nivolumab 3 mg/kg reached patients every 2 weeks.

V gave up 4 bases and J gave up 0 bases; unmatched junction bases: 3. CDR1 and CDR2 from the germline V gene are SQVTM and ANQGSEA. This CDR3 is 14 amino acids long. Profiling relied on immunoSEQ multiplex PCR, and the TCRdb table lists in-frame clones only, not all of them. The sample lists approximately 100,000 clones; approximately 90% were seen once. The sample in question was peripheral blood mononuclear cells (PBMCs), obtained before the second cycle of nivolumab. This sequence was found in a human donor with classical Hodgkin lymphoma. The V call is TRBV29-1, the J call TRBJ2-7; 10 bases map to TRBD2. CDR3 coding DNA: TGCAGCGTTGCTCGGACTAGCGGCTCCTACGAGCAGTACTTC. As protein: CSVARTSGSYEQYF.